Reported below is one T cell receptor beta chain. The PCR made use of 60 Vbeta and 13 Jbeta primers. Sequenced by immunoSEQ multiplex PCR; TCRdb stores in-frame clones only, minus some. The sample lists 110,000 or so clones; 82% were seen once. The record originates from a study of cytomegalovirus exposure and HLA in healthy donors. The sequencing input was PBMCs. This sequence originates from a woman younger than 30 in good health and CMV-seronegative.

CDR3 nucleotides: TGTGCCTGGAGTGCAGGGGACGGAAACACCATATATTTT. Translation: CAWSAGDGNTIYF. The chain links TRBV30 to TRBJ1-3; a possible D gene is TRBD1 (6 bases). Germline-derived CDR1 and CDR2 are GTSNPN and SVGIG (reference sequence). The CDR3 is 13 amino acids. V was clipped by 1 base and J by 4 bases, with 8 bases between them.